This T cell receptor (beta chain) was recorded in a study of blood T cell repertoires in COVID-19. The sample holds one count of this clone. Profiling relied on immunoSEQ multiplex PCR, and the TCRdb table lists in-frame clones only, not all of them. The data contain about 90,000 clones, about 77% of them singletons. V dropped 6 bases and J dropped 3 bases, with 7 bases sitting between them. Germline loops: CDR1 LNHDA, CDR2 SQIVND (reference sequence). The CDR3 covers 12 residues. This clonotype was obtained from an elderly woman with acute or convalescent COVID-19. The material sequenced was peripheral blood. V and J are TRBV19 and TRBJ2-3; D perhaps matches TRBD1 (6 bases). CDR3 in DNA: TGTGCCAGTAGACAGGGAACAGATACGCAGTATTTT. Translating gives CASRQGTDTQYF. The variable domain in full, completed from reference TRBV19 and TRBJ2-3, reads DGGITQSPKYLFRKEGQNVTLSCEQNLNHDAMYWYRQDPGQGLRLIYYSQIVNDFQKGDIAEGYSVSREKKESFPLTVTSAQKNPTAFYLCASRQGTDTQYFGPGTRLTVL.